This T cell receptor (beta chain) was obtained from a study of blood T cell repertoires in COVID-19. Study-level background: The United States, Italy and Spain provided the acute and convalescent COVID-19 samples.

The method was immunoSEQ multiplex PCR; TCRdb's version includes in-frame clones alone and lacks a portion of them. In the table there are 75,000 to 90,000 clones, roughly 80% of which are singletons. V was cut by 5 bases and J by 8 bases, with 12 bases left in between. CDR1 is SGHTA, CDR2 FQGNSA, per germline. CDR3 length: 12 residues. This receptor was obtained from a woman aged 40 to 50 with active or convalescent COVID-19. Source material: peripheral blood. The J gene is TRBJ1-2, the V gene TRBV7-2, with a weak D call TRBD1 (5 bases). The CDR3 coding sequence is TGTGCCAGCAGCCCGATCAGGGCGGGCTACACCTTC. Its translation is CASSPIRAGYTF.